Shown below are 10 T cell receptor beta chains from a single sample sequenced in a study of response to subunit inactivated influenza vaccine. From the RT-PCR reads, TCRdb called clonotypes with MiXCR, one entry per CDR3 protein. The repertoire holds a few hundred thousand distinct CDR3 sequences, with 14% as singletons. The source was PBMCs from blood, collected 12 days after vaccination. All receptors derive from a man in his fifties or sixties who received an inactivated influenza vaccine.

The V call is TRBV11-1, the J call TRBJ2-7; D is unclear. V shed 5 bases and J shed 4 bases, with 24 bases lying between them. Germline-derived CDR1 and CDR2 are SGHAT and FQDESV (reference sequence). The length of the CDR3 is 17 residues. CDR3 loop: CASSPGLGRVGTYEQYF. In nucleotides, the CDR3 is TGTGCCAGCAGCCCCGGTTTGGGCCGTGTGGGAACATACGAGCAGTACTTC.

At least ten counts were recorded for this clonotype. The chain recombines TRBV15 with TRBJ2-7, with D possibly being TRBD1 (6 bases). The CDR3 covers 16 residues. CDR1 is LNHNV, CDR2 YYDKDF, per germline (reference sequence). V was pared by 2 bases and J by 3 bases, with 17 bases between. The chain's CDR3 is CATSRPLGGVIYEQYF. Here the CDR3 DNA reads TGTGCCACCAGCAGACCCTTAGGGGGAGTGATCTACGAGCAGTACTTC.

This clonotype was observed a handful of times. The chain employs TRBV7-2 and TRBJ2-6; D not certain. CDR3 length: 16 residues. Germline lookup yields CDR1 SGHTA and CDR2 FQGNSA. V was pared by 5 bases and J by 2 bases, with 13 bases between. CDR3 sequence (DNA): TGTGCCAGCAGCCCCTGGGCCAGGACTGGGGCCAACGTCCTGACTTTC. Translation: CASSPWARTGANVLTF.

This rearrangement joins TRBV30 to TRBJ2-3; 9 bases agree with TRBD2. This CDR3 comprises 16 residues. Per germline, CDR1 GTSNPN and CDR2 SVGIG (reference sequence). The junction had 7 bases not matched to a gene; V was cut back by 2 bases and J by 1 base. The CDR3 DNA reads TGTGCCTGGAGTAATCCAGAGCGGGAGGGCACAGATACGCAGTATTTT. Its protein is CAWSNPEREGTDTQYF.

This clonotype appeared many times. The gene calls are TRBV6-1 and TRBJ2-7; D call uncertain. CDR1 MNHNS and CDR2 SASEGT come from the germline V gene. Deletions cut 7 bases from V and 2 bases from J, with 12 bases between. CDR3 length equals 13 residues. This CDR3 reads CASTQVYPYEQYF. CDR3 nucleotide sequence: TGTGCCAGCACCCAGGTTTATCCCTACGAGCAGTACTTC.

The J gene is TRBJ2-2, the V gene TRBV5-1; D is perhaps TRBD2 (7 bases). Trimming shortened V by 6 bases and J by 0 bases, and 15 bases separated the two germline ends. From germline, CDR1 is SGHRS and CDR2 YFSETQ. CDR3 size: 16 residues. The CDR3 reads CASTVGGASNTGELFF. The CDR3 region has the DNA TGCGCCAGCACCGTAGGGGGGGCCTCGAACACCGGGGAGCTGTTTTTT.

The chain recombines TRBV7-9 with TRBJ2-3; no reliable D call. The germline V gene encodes CDR1 SEHNR and CDR2 FQNEAQ (reference sequence). The CDR3 loop spans 13 amino acids. V was shortened by 1 base and J by 6 bases, with 8 bases between the two germline ends. In DNA form, the CDR3 reads TGTGCCAGCAGCTTAGGATCTATTGATACGCAGTATTTT. Its protein product is CASSLGSIDTQYF. Full variable domain (remainder filled in from reference TRBV7-9 and TRBJ2-3): DTGVSQNPRHKITKRGQNVTFRCDPISEHNRLYWYRQTLGQGPEFLTYFQNEAQLEKSRLLSDRFSAERPKGSFSTLEIQRTEQGDSAMYLCASSLGSIDTQYFGPGTRLTVL.

This chain uses TRBV6-1 with TRBJ2-3, with 9 bases fitting TRBD1. This CDR3 contains 13 residues. V was clipped by 7 bases and J by 6 bases; unmatched bases: 5. CDR1 is MNHNS, CDR2 SASEGT, per germline. CDR3 nucleotide sequence: TGTGCCAGCAACCGACAGGGGGTGGATACGCAGTATTTT. Encoded protein: CASNRQGVDTQYF.

The table lists this clonotype with many counts. The V gene is TRBV7-9, the J gene TRBJ2-1; no clear D. Trimming cost V 7 bases and J 5 bases, with 15 bases left between them. CDR1 SEHNR and CDR2 FQNEAQ come from the germline V gene (reference sequence). The CDR3 runs to 14 residues. CDR3 in amino acids: CASTPLLIHNEQFF. CDR3 nucleotides: TGTGCCAGCACCCCGCTACTAATCCACAATGAGCAGTTCTTC.

As DNA, the CDR3 is TGTGCCATCAGTAGCGGGGGGAGCACAGATACGCAGTATTTT. Translating gives CAISSGGSTDTQYF. The V gene is TRBV10-3, the J gene TRBJ2-3; 9 positions match TRBD2. The CDR3 is made up of 14 amino acids. Trimming took 5 bases from V and 0 from J; bases not matched to a gene: 0. The germline V gene has CDR1 ENHRY and CDR2 SYGVKD.